This T cell receptor (beta chain) was found in a study of blood T cell repertoires in COVID-19 (TCRdb year 2020). Context from the whole study: The collaborator samples originated in the United States, Italy and Spain and spanned the acute and convalescent phases of COVID-19. Samples were obtained from the ongoing ImmuneRACE study (first 160 participants) and from about 1,300 subjects provided by 6 global collaborators. Nearly every sample came with metadata listing a de-identified subject ID, COVID-19 status, age in years and sex. A freely available public database, intended as a resource for researchers studying the immune response to SARS-CoV-2, is where the repertoires were released. Where available, HLA class I and class II types were obtained from metadata supplied by the sample provider rather than from assay-based typing. The material from the prospective study consisted of cDNA or gDNA derived from T cells, B-cell-depleted T cells, or PBMCs. Deeply sampled blood TCRbeta repertoires from subjects exposed to, actively infected with, or recovered from COVID-19 were included in the dataset. Study-wide findings and limitations: The quantity of clinical and demographic metadata differed by source and by participant and was supplied without curation.

Each collaborating institution followed its own protocols to collect whole blood in K2EDTA tubes. For TCRbeta analysis, collaborators shipped samples in one of three forms: frozen whole blood, isolated PBMCs, or DNA extracted from either of those sample types. TCRbeta CDR3 regions were amplified from genomic DNA using the immunoSEQ Assay, a bias-controlled multiplex PCR. As for how the authors treated the data: Within the assay, amplification of reference gene primers was used to estimate how many nucleated cells each sample contained. Sequence reads were collapsed and filtered to measure the absolute abundance of every unique TCRbeta CDR3 rearrangement. For each sample, productive Simpson clonality was calculated as the square root of Simpson's diversity index over productive rearrangements. TCRdb obtained this table from immuneACCESS and retained in-frame rearrangements with V and J assigned. These tables miss some clones; where compared with another copy, unresolved V genes account for less than half of the shortfall, and the remainder is unexplained. From that table come the V and J calls and clone size; the DNA was used to work out D and trimming. The sample table holds approximately 220,000 clones, of which approximately 88% were seen once. The ten most abundant clones make up roughly 27% of the sample.

V is cut by 2 bases and J by 1 base, and the space between the germline ends is 17 bases. Taken from cysteine to phenylalanine, the CDR3 has 17 residues. Only CDR3 DNA remains: 51 bases, in frame from the first base. CDR1 and CDR2, per the germline V gene (reference sequence), are SSHAT and FNYEAQ. Comment on this clone: No antigen is known for it. Base-call qualities are not available, and no considerably larger clone is one nucleotide away.

The V gene is TRBV7-7 and the J gene is TRBJ2-5, with TRBD2 tentatively as D gene (6 bases match). This sequence was found in a man aged 40-55 years with acute or convalescent COVID-19. Sequencing input: peripheral blood. The bases read TGTGCCAGCAGCTTAAACGTAGGAGGGAGTGGCCAAGAGACCCAGTACTTC. Protein translation: CASSLNVGGSGQETQYF.